This TCR beta chain is from a study of patients and donors after allogeneic stem cell transplantation. TCRdb re-called the RT-PCR reads with MiXCR, one entry per CDR3 protein. The data show approximately 160,000 distinct CDR3 sequences, more than 20% seen once. The sequence was obtained from a human donor who was either an allogeneic HSCT recipient or a stem cell or donor lymphocyte infusion donor (not recorded which). It is not recorded whose cells these are; they may come from a transplant donor. The sample taken for sequencing was blood, either unsorted or a sorted T cell fraction (not recorded which).

CDR3 DNA sequence: TGTGCCAGCAGTAAATGGACGGGGAGCTCCTACGAGCAGTACTTC. The encoded protein is CASSKWTGSSYEQYF. The chain combines TRBV6-6 with TRBJ2-7; possibly TRBD2 for D (5 bases). Trimming took off 5 bases at V and 0 bases at J, with 14 bases between the two ends. Germline lookup yields CDR1 MNHNY and CDR2 SVGAGI (reference sequence). There are 15 residues in the CDR3.